One sample yielded the 19 T cell receptor beta chains listed below, sequenced in a study of cytomegalovirus exposure and HLA in healthy donors. Sequencing used immunoSEQ multiplex PCR; TCRdb keeps in-frame clones, though not all of them. In the table there are about 130,000 clones, about 80% of which are singletons. Input material: PBMCs. The source of these receptors is a man between 25 and 39 years old in good health and CMV-seropositive.

The chain joins TRBV9 to TRBJ2-7; D not certain. The CDR3 consists of 14 residues. Trimming left V 0 bases short and J 2 bases short, with 9 bases between. Looked up from germline, CDR1 is SGDLS and CDR2 is YYNGEE. CDR3 in amino acids: CASSVGAGPYEQYF. The CDR3, as DNA: TGTGCCAGCAGCGTAGGGGCTGGGCCCTACGAGCAGTACTTC.

The chain recombines TRBV14 with TRBJ2-3; the D gene is possibly TRBD2 (6 bases). The V and J ends lost 0 bases and 3 bases respectively, with 10 bases between them. The CDR3 extends over 15 amino acids. The germline V gene has CDR1 SGHDN and CDR2 FVKESK. CDR3 amino acids: CASSQDRRGTDTQYF. The CDR3 DNA sequence: TGTGCCAGCAGCCAAGATAGACGGGGGACAGATACGCAGTATTTT.

The chain joins TRBV7-7 to TRBJ2-1; 7 bases are shared with TRBD2. V shed 6 bases, J shed 7 bases, and the junction held 12 bases outside the gene matches. The CDR3 has 15 residues. From germline, CDR1 is SSHAT and CDR2 FNYEAQ (reference sequence). CDR3 bases: TGTGCCAGCAGTTATGGTTGGGGGGAGGGAAATGAGCAGTTCTTC. Amino acids: CASSYGWGEGNEQFF.

This chain's CDR3 is CASSSSTGSNTQYF. For the CDR3, the DNA is TGTGCCAGCAGTTCCTCGACAGGGTCAAATACGCAGTATTTT. The chain carries TRBV6-5 and TRBJ2-3; 7 bases match TRBD1. The CDR3 spans 14 residues. Per the germline V gene, CDR1 is MNHEY and CDR2 is SVGAGI. The trim removed 4 bases at V and 7 bases at J, leaving 8 bases unmatched.

In its sample, this clone was seen a few times. The V and J genes are TRBV27 and TRBJ1-1; D gene ambiguous. CDR3 length: 13 amino acids. The germline gives CDR1 MNHEY, CDR2 SMNVEV (reference sequence). Trimming removed 0 bases at V and 7 bases at J, with 9 bases between. In nucleotides, the CDR3 is TGTGCCAGCAGTTTATCGACTACGGTTGAAGCTTTCTTT. Its protein is CASSLSTTVEAFF.

CDR3 sequence: CASSPSEASRSEQFF. CDR3 sequence (DNA): TGTGCCAGCAGTCCCTCCGAGGCGTCGCGAAGCGAGCAGTTCTTC. The rearrangement uses TRBV27 and TRBJ2-1; D gene unclear. The CDR3 spans 15 residues. V shed 5 bases and J shed 10 bases, with 21 bases lying between them. CDR1 and CDR2 from the germline V gene are MNHEY and SMNVEV (reference sequence).

J is TRBJ2-5 and V is TRBV5-6, with 11 bases aligning to TRBD1. The germline CDR1 and CDR2 sequences are SGHDT and YYEEEE. The CDR3 totals 15 residues. V was pared by 3 bases and J by 5 bases, with 6 bases of the junction left unmatched. The CDR3 protein is CASSSGQGAWETQYF. The CDR3 nucleotides are TGTGCCAGCAGCTCTGGACAGGGGGCATGGGAGACCCAGTACTTC.

The chain is built from TRBV29-1 and TRBJ2-5; a possible D gene is TRBD1 (6 bases). Per germline, CDR1 SQVTM and CDR2 ANQGSEA. The CDR3 extends over 11 amino acids. The V and J ends lost 7 bases and 4 bases respectively, with 10 bases between them. The CDR3 DNA reads TGCAGCGCCGTACAGGGAGAGACCCAGTACTTC. Translation: CSAVQGETQYF. Looking up the rest from reference TRBV29-1 and TRBJ2-5 gives the full variable domain: SAVISQKPSRDICQRGTSLTIQCQVDSQVTMMFWYRQQPGQSLTLIATANQGSEATYESGFVIDKFPISRPNLTFSTLTVSNMSPEDSSIYLCSAVQGETQYFGPGTRLLVL.

This sequence joins TRBV7-6 and TRBJ2-7, with D tentatively TRBD2 (5 bases). The length of the CDR3 is 14 residues. Looked up from germline, CDR1 is SGHVS and CDR2 is FNYEAQ. V shed 3 bases and J shed 6 bases, with 15 bases lying between them. CDR3: CASSLGSLGSEQYF. CDR3 sequence (DNA): TGTGCCAGCAGCTTGGGGAGTCTCGGATCCGAGCAGTACTTC.

The V call is TRBV6-1, the J call TRBJ2-2; TRBD2 matches at 12 bases. The germline CDR1 and CDR2 sequences are MNHNS and SASEGT. The V gene end was trimmed by 0 bases and the J gene end by 3 bases; junction bases not matched to a gene: 8. The length of the CDR3 is 19 residues. As DNA, the CDR3 is TGTGCCAGCAGTGAAGCGGCACTAGCGGGAGGAACTCACACCGGGGAGCTGTTTTTT. This sequence encodes CASSEAALAGGTHTGELFF.

The chain has TRBV2 and TRBJ1-1; 7 positions match TRBD1. Germline CDR1 is SNHLY and CDR2 is FYNNEI. V trimming: 6 bases; J trimming: 3 bases; junction bases outside the gene matches: 10. This CDR3 spans 15 amino acids. The CDR3 coding sequence is TGTGCCAGCAGCGGACCCAGGGGGGTTTACACTGAAGCTTTCTTT. Translated: CASSGPRGVYTEAFF.

CDR3: CASSAPGWDTEAFF. CDR3 DNA: TGTGCCAGCAGCGCCCCGGGGTGGGACACTGAAGCTTTCTTT. V is TRBV27 and J is TRBJ1-1, with D unresolved. The CDR3 runs to 14 residues. CDR1 is MNHEY and CDR2 is SMNVEV in the germline V gene (reference sequence). Trimming left V 6 bases short and J 3 bases short, with 14 bases between.

This rearrangement joins TRBV5-1 to TRBJ2-7, with 11 positions matching TRBD2. Germline V gene data show CDR1 as SGHRS and CDR2 as YFSETQ. The CDR3 has 16 amino acids. V lost 4 bases and J lost 2; bases outside the gene matches: 8. The CDR3 DNA reads TGCGCCAGCAGCGTACCGGGACTAGCGGCCCCCTACGAGCAGTACTTC. Translating gives CASSVPGLAAPYEQYF.

The table lists this clone with a count of one. At one boundary the junction diverges from the germline segment, which might be a read error. Here the CDR3 reads CATSRQTGGSPMNTEAFF. CDR3 DNA: TGTGCCACCAGTCGTCAGACGGGGGGTTCTCCTATGAACACTGAAGCTTTCTTT. J is TRBJ1-1 and V is TRBV10-3; possibly TRBD1 for D (5 bases). The CDR3 is made up of 18 amino acids. The germline gives CDR1 ENHRY, CDR2 SYGVKD.

The chain uses TRBV6-1 and TRBJ1-6; 8 nucleotides match TRBD1. V gave up 6 bases and J gave up 5 bases; unmatched junction bases: 0. Germline loops: CDR1 MNHNS, CDR2 SASEGT. This CDR3 has 13 residues. The CDR3 protein is CASRGQDNSPLHF. The CDR3 nucleotides are TGTGCCAGCAGGGGACAGGATAATTCACCCCTCCACTTT.

The chain couples TRBV5-1 to TRBJ1-2; 7 bases map to TRBD1. V lost 1 base to trimming and J lost 8 bases; unmatched junction nucleotides: 5. The germline CDR1 and CDR2 sequences are SGHRS and YFSETQ. CDR3 length: 13 amino acids. The CDR3 nucleotides read TGCGCCAGCAGCTTGACAGGGGCGGAGGGCTACACCTTC. Its translation: CASSLTGAEGYTF.

This clone was detected once. The V gene is TRBV9, the J gene TRBJ1-2; a weak D match, TRBD1 (6 bases). V shed 0 bases and J shed 4 bases, with 19 bases lying between them. Germline V gene data show CDR1 as SGDLS and CDR2 as YYNGEE. This CDR3 is built from 17 residues. DNA of the CDR3: TGTGCCAGCAGCGTAGTCCAGGGGCCTTCAGGGATCTATGGCTACACCTTC. As protein: CASSVVQGPSGIYGYTF.

V gene TRBV19 combines with J gene TRBJ1-4; D unclear. Between the trimmed V and J ends, which lost 4 bases and 5 bases, there was a span of 11 bases. The CDR3 runs to 14 residues. Per the germline V gene, CDR1 is LNHDA and CDR2 is SQIVND (reference sequence). The CDR3 nucleotides are TGTGCCAGTAGTAGGTCGGGATGGAATGAAAAACTGTTTTTT. Encoded protein: CASSRSGWNEKLFF.

This clone has only one observation. The V and J genes are TRBV29-1 and TRBJ2-7; TRBD1 aligns across 10 bases. Germline loops: CDR1 SQVTM, CDR2 ANQGSEA. CDR3 size: 13 residues. V lost 7 bases to trimming and J lost 7 bases; unmatched junction nucleotides: 10. CDR3 coding DNA: TGCAGCGGTAGACAGGGGGCCACCGGGGAGCAGTACTTC. Its protein product is CSGRQGATGEQYF.